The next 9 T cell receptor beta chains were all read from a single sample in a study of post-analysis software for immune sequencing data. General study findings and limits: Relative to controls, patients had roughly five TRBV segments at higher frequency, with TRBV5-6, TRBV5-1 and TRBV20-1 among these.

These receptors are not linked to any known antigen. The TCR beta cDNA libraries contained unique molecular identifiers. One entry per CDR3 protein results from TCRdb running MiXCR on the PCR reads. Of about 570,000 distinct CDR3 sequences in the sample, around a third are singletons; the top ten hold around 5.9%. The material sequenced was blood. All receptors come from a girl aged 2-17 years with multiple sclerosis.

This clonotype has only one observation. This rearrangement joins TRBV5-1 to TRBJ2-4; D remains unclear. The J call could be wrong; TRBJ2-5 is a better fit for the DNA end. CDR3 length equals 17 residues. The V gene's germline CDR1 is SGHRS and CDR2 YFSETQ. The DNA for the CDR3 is TGCGCCAGCAGCTTGGCGCAAGTAGGACGCGTTCAAGAGACCCAGTACTTC. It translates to CASSLAQVGRVQETQYF.

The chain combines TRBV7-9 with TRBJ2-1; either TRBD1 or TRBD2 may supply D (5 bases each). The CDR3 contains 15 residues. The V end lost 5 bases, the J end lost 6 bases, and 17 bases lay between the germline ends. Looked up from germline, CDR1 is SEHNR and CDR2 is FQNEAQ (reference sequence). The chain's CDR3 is CASSPGRGRVNEQFF. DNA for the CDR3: TGTGCCAGCAGCCCGGGACGGGGAAGGGTCAATGAGCAGTTCTTC. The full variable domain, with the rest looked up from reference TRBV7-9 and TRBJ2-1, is DTGVSQNPRHKITKRGQNVTFRCDPISEHNRLYWYRQTLGQGPEFLTYFQNEAQLEKSRLLSDRFSAERPKGSFSTLEIQRTEQGDSAMYLCASSPGRGRVNEQFFGPGTRLTVL.

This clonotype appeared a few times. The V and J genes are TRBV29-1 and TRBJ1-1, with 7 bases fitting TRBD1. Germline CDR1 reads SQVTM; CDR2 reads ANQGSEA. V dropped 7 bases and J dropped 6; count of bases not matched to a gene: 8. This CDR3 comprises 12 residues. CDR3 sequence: CSAEGTDPEAFF. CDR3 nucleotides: TGCAGCGCCGAGGGGACAGATCCTGAAGCTTTCTTT.

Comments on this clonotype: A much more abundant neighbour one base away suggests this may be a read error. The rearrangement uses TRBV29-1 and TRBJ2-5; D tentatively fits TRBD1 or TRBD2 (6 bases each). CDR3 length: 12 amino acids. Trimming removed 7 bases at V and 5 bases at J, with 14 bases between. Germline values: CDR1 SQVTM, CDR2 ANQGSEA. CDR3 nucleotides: TGCAGCGCAAGGGGGGACGGGGAGACCCAGTACTTC. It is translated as CSARGDGETQYF. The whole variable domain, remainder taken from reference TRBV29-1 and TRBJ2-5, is SAVISQKPSRDICQRGTSLTIQCQVDSQVTMMFWYRQQPGQSLTLIATANQGSEATYESGFVIDKFPISRPNLTFSTLTVSNMSPEDSSIYLCSARGDGETQYFGPGTRLLVL.

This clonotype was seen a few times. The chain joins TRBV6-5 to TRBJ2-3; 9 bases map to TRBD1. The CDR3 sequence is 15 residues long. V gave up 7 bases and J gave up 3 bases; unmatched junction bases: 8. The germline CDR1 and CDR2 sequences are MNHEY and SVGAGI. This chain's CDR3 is CASMPRGTGTDTQYF. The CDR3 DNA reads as TGTGCCAGCATGCCACGCGGGACAGGGACAGATACGCAGTATTTT.

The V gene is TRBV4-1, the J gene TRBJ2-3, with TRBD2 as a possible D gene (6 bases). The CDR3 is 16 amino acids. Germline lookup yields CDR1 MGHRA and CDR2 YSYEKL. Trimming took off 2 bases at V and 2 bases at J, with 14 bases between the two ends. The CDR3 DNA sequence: TGCGCCAGCAGCCAAAGCCTAGCGTACATCACAGATACGCAGTATTTT. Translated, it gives CASSQSLAYITDTQYF.

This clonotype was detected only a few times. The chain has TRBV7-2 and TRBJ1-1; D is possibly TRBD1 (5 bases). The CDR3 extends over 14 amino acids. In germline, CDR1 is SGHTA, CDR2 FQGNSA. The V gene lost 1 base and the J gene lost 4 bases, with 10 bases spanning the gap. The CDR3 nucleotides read TGTGCCAGCAGCTTAGTCTCAGGGAGCACTGAAGCTTTCTTT. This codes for CASSLVSGSTEAFF.

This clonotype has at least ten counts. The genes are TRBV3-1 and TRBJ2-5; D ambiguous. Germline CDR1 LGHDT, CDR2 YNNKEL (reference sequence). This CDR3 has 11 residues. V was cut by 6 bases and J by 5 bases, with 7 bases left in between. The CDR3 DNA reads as TGTGCCAGCAGTCAATTGGAGACCCAGTACTTC. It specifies CASSQLETQYF.

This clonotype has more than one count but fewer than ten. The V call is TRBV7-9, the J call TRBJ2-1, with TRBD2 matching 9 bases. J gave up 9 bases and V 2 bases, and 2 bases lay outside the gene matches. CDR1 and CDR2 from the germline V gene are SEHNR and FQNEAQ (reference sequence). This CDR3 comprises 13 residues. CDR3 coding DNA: TGTGCCAGCAGCTTACTAGCGGGGATTGAGCAGTTCTTC. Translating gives CASSLLAGIEQFF.